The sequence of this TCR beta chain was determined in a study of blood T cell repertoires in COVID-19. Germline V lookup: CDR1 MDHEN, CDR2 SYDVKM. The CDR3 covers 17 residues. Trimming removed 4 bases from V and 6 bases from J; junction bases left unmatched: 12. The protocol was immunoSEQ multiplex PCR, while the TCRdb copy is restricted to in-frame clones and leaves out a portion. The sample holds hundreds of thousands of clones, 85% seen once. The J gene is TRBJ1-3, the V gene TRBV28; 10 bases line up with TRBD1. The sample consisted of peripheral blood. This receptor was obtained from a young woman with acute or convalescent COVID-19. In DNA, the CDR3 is TGTGCCAGCAGTTACACCACACCGGGACAGGGGAAAAACACCATATATTTT. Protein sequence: CASSYTTPGQGKNTIYF. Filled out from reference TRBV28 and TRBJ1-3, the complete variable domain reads DVKVTQSSRYLVKRTGEKVFLECVQDMDHENMFWYRQDPGLGLRLIYFSYDVKMKEKGDIPEGYSVSREKKERFSLILESASTNQTSMYLCASSYTTPGQGKNTIYFGEGSWLTVV.